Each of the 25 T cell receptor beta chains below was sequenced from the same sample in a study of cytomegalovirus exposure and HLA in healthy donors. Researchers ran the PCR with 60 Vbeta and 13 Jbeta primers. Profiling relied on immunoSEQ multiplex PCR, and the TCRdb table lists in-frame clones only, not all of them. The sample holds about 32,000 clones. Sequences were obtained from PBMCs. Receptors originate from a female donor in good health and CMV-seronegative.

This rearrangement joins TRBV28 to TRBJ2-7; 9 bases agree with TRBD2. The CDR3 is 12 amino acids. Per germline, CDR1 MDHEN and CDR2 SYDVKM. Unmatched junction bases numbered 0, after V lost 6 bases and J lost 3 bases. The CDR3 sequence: CASRRGGYEQYF. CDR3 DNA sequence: TGTGCCAGCAGGCGGGGGGGCTACGAGCAGTACTTC.

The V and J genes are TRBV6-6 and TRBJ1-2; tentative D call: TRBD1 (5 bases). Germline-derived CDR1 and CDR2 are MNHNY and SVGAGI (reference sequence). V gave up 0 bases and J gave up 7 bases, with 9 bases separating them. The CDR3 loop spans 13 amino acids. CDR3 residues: CASSYSIGVGYTF. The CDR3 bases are TGTGCCAGCAGTTACTCGATAGGGGTTGGCTACACCTTC.

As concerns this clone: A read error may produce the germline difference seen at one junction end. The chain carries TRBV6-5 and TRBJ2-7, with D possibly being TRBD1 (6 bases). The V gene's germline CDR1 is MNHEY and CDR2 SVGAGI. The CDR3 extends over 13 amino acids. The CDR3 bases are TGTGCCAGCAGCTACTACAGGGCTCGGGAGCAGTACTTC. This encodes CASSYYRAREQYF.

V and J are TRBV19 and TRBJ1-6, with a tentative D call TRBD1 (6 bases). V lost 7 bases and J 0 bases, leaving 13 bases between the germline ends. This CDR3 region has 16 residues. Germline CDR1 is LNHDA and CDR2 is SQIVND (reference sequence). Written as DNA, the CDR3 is TGTGCCAGTAACTTGAGGGGGAGCTCCTATAATTCACCCCTCCACTTT. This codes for CASNLRGSSYNSPLHF.

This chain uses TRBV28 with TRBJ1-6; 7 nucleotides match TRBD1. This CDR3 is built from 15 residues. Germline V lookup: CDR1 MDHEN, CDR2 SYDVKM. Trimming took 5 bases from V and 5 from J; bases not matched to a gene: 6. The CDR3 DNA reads TGTGCCAGCAGTCCGACAGGGCACGATAATTCACCCCTCCACTTT. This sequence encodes CASSPTGHDNSPLHF.

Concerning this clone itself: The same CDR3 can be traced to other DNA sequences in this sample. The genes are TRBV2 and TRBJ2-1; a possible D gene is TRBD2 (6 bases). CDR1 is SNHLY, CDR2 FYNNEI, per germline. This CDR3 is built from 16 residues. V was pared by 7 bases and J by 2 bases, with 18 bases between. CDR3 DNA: TGTGCCAGCACCGAAAGGGGCGGGGTAACCTACAATGAGCAGTTCTTC. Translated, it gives CASTERGGVTYNEQFF.

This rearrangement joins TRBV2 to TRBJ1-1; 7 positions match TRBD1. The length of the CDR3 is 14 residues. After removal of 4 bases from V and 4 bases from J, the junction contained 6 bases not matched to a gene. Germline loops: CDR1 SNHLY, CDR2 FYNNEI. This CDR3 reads CASSGGQEGTEAFF. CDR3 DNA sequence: TGTGCCAGCAGTGGAGGACAGGAGGGCACTGAAGCTTTCTTT.

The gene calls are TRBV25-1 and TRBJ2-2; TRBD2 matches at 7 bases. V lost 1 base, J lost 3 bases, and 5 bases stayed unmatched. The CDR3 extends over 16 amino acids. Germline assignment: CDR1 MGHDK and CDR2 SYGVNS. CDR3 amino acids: CASSEWVGGDTGELFF. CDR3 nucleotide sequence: TGTGCCAGCAGTGAATGGGTGGGGGGGGACACCGGGGAGCTGTTTTTT. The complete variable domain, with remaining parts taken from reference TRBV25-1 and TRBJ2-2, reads EADIYQTPRYLVIGTGKKITLECSQTMGHDKMYWYQQDPGMELHLIHYSYGVNSTEKGDLSSESTVSRIRTEHFPLTLESARPSHTSQYLCASSEWVGGDTGELFFGEGSRLTVL.

CDR3 sequence (DNA): TGTGCCAGCAGCCAAGATCGGACAGGGGTGAACACTGAAGCTTTCTTT. Residues: CASSQDRTGVNTEAFF. V is TRBV14 and J is TRBJ1-1, with 9 bases matching TRBD1. Germline CDR1 and CDR2: SGHDN and FVKESK. The CDR3 is 16 residues long. V shed 0 bases and J 0 bases; nucleotides not matched to a gene: 2.

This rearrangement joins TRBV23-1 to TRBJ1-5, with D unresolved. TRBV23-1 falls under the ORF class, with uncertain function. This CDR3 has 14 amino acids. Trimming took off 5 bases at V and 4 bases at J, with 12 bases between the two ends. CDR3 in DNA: TGCGCCAGCAGTTCGCTTCAGATGAATCAGCCCCAGCATTTT. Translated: CASSSLQMNQPQHF.

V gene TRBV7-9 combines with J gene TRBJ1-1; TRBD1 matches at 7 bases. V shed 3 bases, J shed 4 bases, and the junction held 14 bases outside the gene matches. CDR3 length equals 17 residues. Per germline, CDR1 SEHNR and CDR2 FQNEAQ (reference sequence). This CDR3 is CASSFRIRTGVATEAFF. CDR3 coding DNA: TGTGCCAGCAGCTTCCGAATCAGAACAGGGGTCGCCACTGAAGCTTTCTTT.

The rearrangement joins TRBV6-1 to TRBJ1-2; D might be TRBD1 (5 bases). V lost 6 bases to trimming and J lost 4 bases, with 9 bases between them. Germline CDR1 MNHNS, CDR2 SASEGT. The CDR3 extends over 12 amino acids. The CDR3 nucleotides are TGTGCCAGCAGGACAGAGTTCTATGGCTACACCTTC. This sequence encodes CASRTEFYGYTF.

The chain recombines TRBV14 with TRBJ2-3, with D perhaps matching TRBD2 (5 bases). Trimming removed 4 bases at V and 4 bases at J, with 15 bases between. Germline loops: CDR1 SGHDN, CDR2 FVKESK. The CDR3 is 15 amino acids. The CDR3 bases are TGTGCCAGCAGCCCACTCGGGGTAGGGCCAGATACGCAGTATTTT. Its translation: CASSPLGVGPDTQYF.

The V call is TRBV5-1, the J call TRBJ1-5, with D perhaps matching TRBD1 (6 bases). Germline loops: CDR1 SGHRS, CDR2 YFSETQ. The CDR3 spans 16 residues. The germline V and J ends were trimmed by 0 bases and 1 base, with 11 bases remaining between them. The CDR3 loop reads CASSLAPGQSNQPQHF. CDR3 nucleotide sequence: TGCGCCAGCAGCTTGGCGCCTGGACAGAGCAATCAGCCCCAGCATTTT.

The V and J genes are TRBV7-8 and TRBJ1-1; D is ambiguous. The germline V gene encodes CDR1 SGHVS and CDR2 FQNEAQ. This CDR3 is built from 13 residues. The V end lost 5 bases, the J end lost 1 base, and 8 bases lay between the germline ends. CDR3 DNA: TGTGCCAGCAGCAGAGGAGAGAACACTGAAGCTTTCTTT. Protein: CASSRGENTEAFF.

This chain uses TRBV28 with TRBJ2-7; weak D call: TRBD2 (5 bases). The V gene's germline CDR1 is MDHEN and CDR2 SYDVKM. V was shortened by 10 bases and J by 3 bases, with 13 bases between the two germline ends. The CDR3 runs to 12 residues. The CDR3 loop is CATDSTNYEQYF. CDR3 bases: TGTGCCACGGACTCCACCAACTACGAGCAGTACTTC.

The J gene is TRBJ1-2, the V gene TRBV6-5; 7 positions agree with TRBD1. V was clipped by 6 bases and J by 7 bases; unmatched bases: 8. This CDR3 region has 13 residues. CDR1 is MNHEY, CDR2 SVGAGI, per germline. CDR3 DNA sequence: TGTGCCAGCAGCCTGGACAGGCTGGGTGGCTACACCTTC. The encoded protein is CASSLDRLGGYTF.

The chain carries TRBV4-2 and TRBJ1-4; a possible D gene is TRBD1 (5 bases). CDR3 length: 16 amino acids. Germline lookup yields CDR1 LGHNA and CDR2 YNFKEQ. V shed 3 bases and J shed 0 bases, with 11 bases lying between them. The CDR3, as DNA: TGTGCCAGCAGCCAGGCACAGGCTTCAACTAATGAAAAACTGTTTTTT. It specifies CASSQAQASTNEKLFF.

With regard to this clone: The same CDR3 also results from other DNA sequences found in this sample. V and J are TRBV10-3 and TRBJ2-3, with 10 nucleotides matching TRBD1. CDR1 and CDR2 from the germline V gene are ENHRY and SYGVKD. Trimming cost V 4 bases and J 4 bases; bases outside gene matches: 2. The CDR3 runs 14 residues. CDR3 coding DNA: TGTGCCATCAGTGGGGACAGGGGCGCAGATACGCAGTATTTT. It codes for CAISGDRGADTQYF.

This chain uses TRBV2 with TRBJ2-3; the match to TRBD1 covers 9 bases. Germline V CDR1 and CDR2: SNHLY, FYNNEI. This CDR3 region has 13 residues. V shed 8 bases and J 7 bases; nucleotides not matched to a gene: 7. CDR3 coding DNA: TGTGCCAGCTCTGGACAGGGGAGGAATACGCAGTATTTT. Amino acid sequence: CASSGQGRNTQYF.

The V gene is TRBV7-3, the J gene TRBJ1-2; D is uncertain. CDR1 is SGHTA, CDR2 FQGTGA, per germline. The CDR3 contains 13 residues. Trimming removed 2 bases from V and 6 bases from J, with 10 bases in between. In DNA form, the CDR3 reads TGTGCCAGCAGCTTATCTCTCTCGGATGGCTACACCTTC. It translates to CASSLSLSDGYTF.

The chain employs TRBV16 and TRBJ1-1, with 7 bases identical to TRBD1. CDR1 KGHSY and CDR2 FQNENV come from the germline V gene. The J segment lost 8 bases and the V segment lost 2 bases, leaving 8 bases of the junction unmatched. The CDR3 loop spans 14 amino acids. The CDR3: CASSQRGQDSEAFF. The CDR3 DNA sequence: TGTGCCAGCAGCCAAAGGGGGCAGGACTCGGAAGCTTTCTTT. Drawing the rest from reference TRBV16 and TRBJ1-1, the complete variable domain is GEEVAQTPKHLVRGEGQKAKLYCAPIKGHSYVFWYQQVLKNEFKFLISFQNENVFDETGMPKERFSAKCLPNSPCSLEIQATKLEDSAVYFCASSQRGQDSEAFFGQGTRLTVV.

The CDR3 region is CASSRQPSGGRYNEQFF. The CDR3 nucleotides are TGCGCCAGCAGCCGGCAACCTAGCGGGGGGCGGTACAATGAGCAGTTCTTC. The chain links TRBV4-1 to TRBJ2-1; 11 bases are shared with TRBD2. The CDR3 runs 17 residues. V lost 4 bases, J lost 4 bases, and 9 bases stayed unmatched. Germline V CDR1 and CDR2: MGHRA, YSYEKL.

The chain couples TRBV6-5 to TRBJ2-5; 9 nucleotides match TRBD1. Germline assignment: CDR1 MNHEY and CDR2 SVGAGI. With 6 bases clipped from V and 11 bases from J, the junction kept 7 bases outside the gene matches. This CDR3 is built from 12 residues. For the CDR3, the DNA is TGTGCCAGCAGGACAGGGGGAAGGGAGCAGTACTTC. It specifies CASRTGGREQYF.

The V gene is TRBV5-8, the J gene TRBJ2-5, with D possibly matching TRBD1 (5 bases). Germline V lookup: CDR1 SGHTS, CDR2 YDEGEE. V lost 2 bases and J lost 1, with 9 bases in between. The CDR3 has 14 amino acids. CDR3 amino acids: CASSFRQTQETQYF. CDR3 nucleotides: TGTGCCAGCAGCTTCCGACAGACCCAAGAGACCCAGTACTTC.